These 18 T cell receptor beta chains share one sample of origin, sequenced in a study of CD8 T cells in Susac syndrome. The RNA, roughly 0.45 to 1 ug, was put through reverse transcription using random hexamers. TCRdb independently ran MiXCR on the immunoSEQ multiplex PCR reads; one entry per CDR3 protein. The sample includes 75,000 to 95,000 distinct CDR3 sequences, roughly nine tenths of them seen just once. The sequenced material came from CD8+ T cells from PBMCs. The receptors were sampled from a human donor with multiple sclerosis.

The chain links TRBV27 to TRBJ1-4, with D uncertain. Between the trimmed V and J ends, which lost 1 base and 8 bases, there was a span of 8 bases. Germline lookup yields CDR1 MNHEY and CDR2 SMNVEV (reference sequence). CDR3 length equals 13 residues. CDR3 loop: CASSLWSGEKLFF. In DNA, the CDR3 is TGTGCCAGCAGTTTATGGTCTGGGGAAAAACTGTTTTTT.

The sample holds one count of this clonotype. The chain links TRBV21-1 to TRBJ1-5; the table names TRBD1, a call not compared with the DNA. TRBV21-1 is deemed a pseudogene. This CDR3 comprises 16 residues. The CDR3 nucleotides read TGTGCCAGCAGCAACGGCAAAGGACAGGGCTATCAGCCCCAGCATTTT. Protein sequence: CASSNGKGQGYQPQHF.

V and J are TRBV4-3 and TRBJ2-4, with D perhaps TRBD2 (6 bases). V was clipped by 3 bases and J by 0 bases, with 12 bases between them. This CDR3 spans 16 amino acids. CDR1 and CDR2 (germline): LGHNA, YSLEER. This chain's CDR3 is CASSQGTGLAKNIQYF. The CDR3, as DNA: TGCGCCAGCAGCCAGGGGACTGGGCTAGCCAAAAACATTCAGTACTTC.

J is TRBJ2-5 and V is TRBV6-1, with 13 nucleotides matching TRBD2. The CDR3 spans 18 residues. J was trimmed by 3 bases and V by 6 bases; bases with no gene match: 13. Germline-derived CDR1 and CDR2 are MNHNS and SASEGT. The CDR3 protein is CASSAGGGTSGIEETQYF. CDR3 sequence (DNA): TGTGCCAGCAGCGCCGGGGGGGGGACTAGCGGGATCGAAGAGACCCAGTACTTC.

The chain combines TRBV19 with TRBJ2-7; D might be TRBD1 (6 bases). The germline V and J ends were trimmed by 0 bases and 2 bases, with 11 bases remaining between them. The CDR3 runs 15 residues. Germline lookup yields CDR1 LNHDA and CDR2 SQIVND (reference sequence). The CDR3 bases are TGTGCCAGTAGTATAGATGGCACAGGGACCTACGAGCAGTACTTC. This sequence encodes CASSIDGTGTYEQYF.

V is TRBV24-1 and J is TRBJ2-5, with TRBD1 as a possible D gene (5 bases). This CDR3 spans 15 amino acids. Germline V gives CDR1 KGHDR, CDR2 SFDVKD. The ends were cut back, 5 bases at V and 4 bases at J, with 16 bases in the middle. CDR3 sequence: CATSATGESAETQYF. In DNA, the CDR3 is TGTGCCACCAGTGCAACAGGCGAATCGGCAGAGACCCAGTACTTC.

The chain couples TRBV2 to TRBJ1-5, with D maybe TRBD1 (6 bases). The CDR3 sequence is 15 residues long. The V gene's germline CDR1 is SNHLY and CDR2 FYNNEI. The V and J ends lost 6 bases and 0 bases respectively, with 12 bases between them. In DNA, the CDR3 is TGTGCCAGCAGCGGGGGGGCGCATAGCAATCAGCCCCAGCATTTT. Translating gives CASSGGAHSNQPQHF.

The gene calls are TRBV15 and TRBJ2-7; D unresolved. This CDR3 is built from 15 residues. V was shortened by 1 base and J by 2 bases, with 12 bases between the two germline ends. The germline CDR1 and CDR2 sequences are LNHNV and YYDKDF (reference sequence). The chain's CDR3 is CATSRGEGRPYEQYF. The CDR3 nucleotides read TGTGCCACCAGCAGAGGAGAAGGCAGACCCTACGAGCAGTACTTC. The variable domain in full, with the rest retrieved from reference TRBV15 and TRBJ2-7, is DAMVIQNPRYQVTQFGKPVTLSCSQTLNHNVMYWYQQKSSQAPKLLFHYYDKDFNNEADTPDNFQSRRPNTSFCFLDIRSPGLGDTAMYLCATSRGEGRPYEQYFGPGTRLTVT.

The rearrangement uses TRBV10-3 and TRBJ2-2, with 8 bases aligning to TRBD1. The CDR3 consists of 15 residues. CDR1 ENHRY and CDR2 SYGVKD come from the germline V gene. After removal of 5 bases from V and 1 base from J, the junction contained 3 bases not matched to a gene. DNA of the CDR3: TGTGCCATCAGTTCCGGGACAGGGAACACCGGGGAGCTGTTTTTT. Translated, it gives CAISSGTGNTGELFF.

The rearrangement joins TRBV28 to TRBJ2-7, with 7 bases lining up with TRBD2. Per germline, CDR1 MDHEN and CDR2 SYDVKM. Trimming cost V 4 bases and J 5 bases; bases outside gene matches: 5. The CDR3 extends over 13 amino acids. The CDR3 is CASSWTSFDEQYF. Written as DNA, the CDR3 is TGTGCCAGCAGTTGGACTAGTTTCGACGAGCAGTACTTC.

This clonotype has only one observation. V gene TRBV30 combines with J gene TRBJ2-2; D gene ambiguous. V lost 1 base and J 2 bases, leaving 5 bases between the germline ends. The CDR3 is made up of 13 amino acids. Germline CDR1 reads GTSNPN; CDR2 reads SVGIG (reference sequence). This chain's CDR3 is CAWSGFNTGELFF. The DNA of the CDR3 is TGTGCCTGGAGTGGATTTAACACCGGGGAGCTGTTTTTT. Variable domain in full (rest from reference TRBV30 and TRBJ2-2): SQTIHQWPATLVQPVGSPLSLECTVEGTSNPNLYWYRQAAGRGLQLLFYSVGIGQISSEVPQNLSASRPQDRQFILSSKKLLLSDSGFYLCAWSGFNTGELFFGEGSRLTVL.

This chain joins TRBV27 and TRBJ1-2; maybe TRBD1 (5 bases). Trimming cost V 0 bases and J 1 base, with 9 bases left between them. The CDR3 extends over 15 amino acids. Germline V gene data show CDR1 as MNHEY and CDR2 as SMNVEV (reference sequence). This CDR3 is CASSLSGTRNYGYTF. The CDR3 DNA follows: TGTGCCAGCAGTTTATCAGGGACGCGTAACTATGGCTACACCTTC.

The gene calls are TRBV20-1 and TRBJ1-5; possible D gene TRBD1, 6 bases. V was clipped by 5 bases and J by 0 bases, with 14 bases between them. Germline V CDR1 and CDR2: DFQATT, SNEGSKA (reference sequence). This CDR3 comprises 15 residues. In DNA form, the CDR3 reads TGCAGTGCTTGGAGGCAGGGGTATAGCAATCAGCCCCAGCATTTT. Translation: CSAWRQGYSNQPQHF.

This clonotype came up once. The rearrangement links TRBV7-3 to TRBJ2-7; TRBD2 agrees at 11 bases. The CDR3 consists of 14 residues. After removal of 6 bases from V and 2 bases from J, the junction contained 3 bases not matched to a gene. Germline CDR1 reads SGHTA; CDR2 reads FQGTGA. Here the CDR3 DNA reads TGTGCCAGCAGGAGGACTAGCGGGCCCTACGAGCAGTACTTC. This encodes CASRRTSGPYEQYF.

The J gene is TRBJ1-1, the V gene TRBV30; D gene uncertain. The V gene's germline CDR1 is GTSNPN and CDR2 SVGIG (reference sequence). This CDR3 is 13 amino acids long. Trimming cost V 4 bases and J 1 base, with 10 bases left between them. This chain's CDR3 is CAWTYLGNTEAFF. CDR3 sequence (DNA): TGTGCCTGGACTTATCTGGGGAACACTGAAGCTTTCTTT.

In its sample, this clonotype was seen once. V and J are TRBV28 and TRBJ2-7; D ambiguous. The CDR3 has 14 residues. V was shortened by 2 bases and J by 2 bases, with 10 bases between the two germline ends. The germline gives CDR1 MDHEN, CDR2 SYDVKM. CDR3 nucleotides: TGTGCCAGCAGTTTACAGGCAGCCCCCTACGAGCAGTACTTC. This codes for CASSLQAAPYEQYF.

The J gene is TRBJ1-1, the V gene TRBV15; D is possibly TRBD1 (5 bases). Trimming pared 2 bases from V and 2 bases from J, leaving 12 bases between. The CDR3 has 15 amino acids. The V gene's germline CDR1 is LNHNV and CDR2 YYDKDF (reference sequence). CDR3 bases: TGTGCCACCAGCAGACAGGGTCCGTTAAACACTGAAGCTTTCTTT. This sequence encodes CATSRQGPLNTEAFF.

The chain links TRBV2 to TRBJ2-3; a possible D gene is TRBD2 (5 bases). The CDR3 is 14 amino acids. Germline lookup yields CDR1 SNHLY and CDR2 FYNNEI. Trimming left V 7 bases short and J 6 bases short, with 17 bases between. In DNA, the CDR3 is TGTGCCAGCATCTCCGGTACGAGGGCCGATACGCAGTATTTT. Protein product: CASISGTRADTQYF.